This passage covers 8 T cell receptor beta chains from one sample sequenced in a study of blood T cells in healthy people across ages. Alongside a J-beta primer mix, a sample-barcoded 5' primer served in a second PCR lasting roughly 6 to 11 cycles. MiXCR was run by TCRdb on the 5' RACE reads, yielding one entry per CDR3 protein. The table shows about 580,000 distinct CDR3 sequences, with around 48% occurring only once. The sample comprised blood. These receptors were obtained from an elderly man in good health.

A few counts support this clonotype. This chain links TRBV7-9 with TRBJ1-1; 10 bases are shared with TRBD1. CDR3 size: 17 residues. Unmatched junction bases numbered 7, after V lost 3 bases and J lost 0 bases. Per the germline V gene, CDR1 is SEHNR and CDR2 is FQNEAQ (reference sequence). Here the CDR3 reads CASSLRQGATMNTEAFF. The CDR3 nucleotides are TGTGCCAGCAGCTTGAGACAGGGGGCGACCATGAACACTGAAGCTTTCTTT.

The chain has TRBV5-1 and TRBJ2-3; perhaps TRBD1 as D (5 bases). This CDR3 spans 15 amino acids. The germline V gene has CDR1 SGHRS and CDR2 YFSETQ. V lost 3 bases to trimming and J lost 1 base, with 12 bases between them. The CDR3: CASSSPTGGTDTQYF. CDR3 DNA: TGCGCCAGCAGCTCCCCTACAGGAGGCACAGATACGCAGTATTTT.

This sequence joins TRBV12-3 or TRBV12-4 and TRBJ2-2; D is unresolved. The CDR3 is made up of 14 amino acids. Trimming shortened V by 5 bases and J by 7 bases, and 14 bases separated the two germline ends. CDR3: CASSPPSRNGELFF. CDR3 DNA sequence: TGTGCCAGCAGTCCCCCGAGTAGAAACGGGGAGCTGTTTTTT.

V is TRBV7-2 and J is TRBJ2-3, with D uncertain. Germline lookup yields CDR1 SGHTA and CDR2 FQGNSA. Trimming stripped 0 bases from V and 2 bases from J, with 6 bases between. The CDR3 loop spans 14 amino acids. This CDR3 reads CASSLAGYTDTQYF. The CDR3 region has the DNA TGTGCCAGCAGCTTAGCGGGTTACACAGATACGCAGTATTTT.

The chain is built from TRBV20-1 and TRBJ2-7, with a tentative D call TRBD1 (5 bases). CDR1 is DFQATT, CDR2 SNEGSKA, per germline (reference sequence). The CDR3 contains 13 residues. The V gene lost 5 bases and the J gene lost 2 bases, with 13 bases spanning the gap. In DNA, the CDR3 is TGCAGTGCTCGTAAGACAGACACCTACGAGCAGTACTTC. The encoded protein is CSARKTDTYEQYF.

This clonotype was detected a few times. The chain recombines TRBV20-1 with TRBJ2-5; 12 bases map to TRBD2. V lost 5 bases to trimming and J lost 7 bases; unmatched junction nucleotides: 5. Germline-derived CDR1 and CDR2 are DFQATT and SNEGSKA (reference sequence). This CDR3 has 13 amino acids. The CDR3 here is CSAGLAGRGTQYF. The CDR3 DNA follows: TGCAGTGCTGGACTAGCGGGGAGGGGGACCCAGTACTTC.

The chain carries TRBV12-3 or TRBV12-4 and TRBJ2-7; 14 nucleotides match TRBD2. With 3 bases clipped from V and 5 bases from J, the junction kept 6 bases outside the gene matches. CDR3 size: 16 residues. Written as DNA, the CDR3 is TGTGCCAGCAGTTTCACGACTAGCGGGAGGGAGGACGAGCAGTACTTC. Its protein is CASSFTTSGREDEQYF.

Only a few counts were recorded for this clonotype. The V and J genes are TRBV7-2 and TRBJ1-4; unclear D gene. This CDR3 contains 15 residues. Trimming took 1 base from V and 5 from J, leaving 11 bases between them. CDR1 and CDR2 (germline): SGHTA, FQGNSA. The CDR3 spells CASSLEWGRNEKLFF. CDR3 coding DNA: TGTGCCAGCAGCTTAGAGTGGGGTCGGAATGAAAAACTGTTTTTT.